This TCR beta chain was obtained from a study of blood T cell repertoires in COVID-19. This table comes from immunoSEQ multiplex PCR, and its TCRdb copy is limited to in-frame clones, with some not included. In the table there are 150,000 to 250,000 clones, about 90% of which are singletons. Participants came from roughly 25 US areas, aged roughly 18 to 89 years. Each recovered donor of Cohort 3 presented with two negative PCRs, clearance, or symptom resolution. CDR3 length equals 13 residues. V lost 4 bases and J 6 bases, leaving 11 bases between the germline ends. Germline V gives CDR1 SNHLY, CDR2 FYNNEI.

Sequencing was carried out using PBMCs or T cells enriched from blood (not recorded which). V gene TRBV2 combines with J gene TRBJ2-3; maybe TRBD2 (5 bases). The source is a woman between 25 and 40 years old who had recovered from COVID-19. The chain's CDR3 is CASSVFGEDTQYF. Here the CDR3 DNA reads TGTGCCAGCAGTGTGTTTGGGGAGGATACGCAGTATTTT.